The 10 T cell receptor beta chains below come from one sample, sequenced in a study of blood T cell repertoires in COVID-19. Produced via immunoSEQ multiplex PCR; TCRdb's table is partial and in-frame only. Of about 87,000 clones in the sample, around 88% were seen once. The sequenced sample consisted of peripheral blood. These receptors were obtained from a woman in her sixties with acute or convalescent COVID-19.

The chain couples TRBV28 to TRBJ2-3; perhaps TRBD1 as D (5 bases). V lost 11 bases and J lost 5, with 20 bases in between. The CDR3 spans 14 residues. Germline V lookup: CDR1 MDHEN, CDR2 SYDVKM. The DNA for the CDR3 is TGTGCCTTAGGCAGGGCCGCAACGAGAGATACGCAGTATTTT. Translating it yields CALGRAATRDTQYF.

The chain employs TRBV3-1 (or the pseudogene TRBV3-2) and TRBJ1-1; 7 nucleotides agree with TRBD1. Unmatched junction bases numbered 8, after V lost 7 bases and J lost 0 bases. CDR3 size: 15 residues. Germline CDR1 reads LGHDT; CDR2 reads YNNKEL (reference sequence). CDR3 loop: CASTISDRLNTEAFF. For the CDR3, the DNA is TGTGCCAGCACTATATCGGACAGGTTGAACACTGAAGCTTTCTTT.

CDR3 loop: CASSPSGGGQGEFGYTF. The CDR3 region has the DNA TGCGCCAGCAGCCCATCGGGGGGAGGTCAAGGAGAATTTGGCTACACCTTC. The chain combines TRBV4-3 with TRBJ1-2, with D maybe TRBD1 (5 bases). Germline CDR1 is LGHNA and CDR2 is YSLEER. With 4 bases removed from V and 7 bases from J, the gap between germline ends came to 25 bases. The CDR3 is 17 residues long.

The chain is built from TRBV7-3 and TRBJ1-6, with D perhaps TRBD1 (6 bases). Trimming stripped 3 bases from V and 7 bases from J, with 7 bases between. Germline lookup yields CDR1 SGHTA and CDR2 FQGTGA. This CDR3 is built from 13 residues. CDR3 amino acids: CASSLQGNSPLHF. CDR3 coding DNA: TGTGCCAGCAGCTTGCAGGGGAATTCACCCCTCCACTTT. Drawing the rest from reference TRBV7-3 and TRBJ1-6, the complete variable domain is GAGVSQTPSNKVTEKGKYVELRCDPISGHTALYWYRQSLGQGPEFLIYFQGTGAADDSGLPNDRFFAVRPEGSVSTLKIQRTERGDSAVYLCASSLQGNSPLHFGNGTRLTVT.

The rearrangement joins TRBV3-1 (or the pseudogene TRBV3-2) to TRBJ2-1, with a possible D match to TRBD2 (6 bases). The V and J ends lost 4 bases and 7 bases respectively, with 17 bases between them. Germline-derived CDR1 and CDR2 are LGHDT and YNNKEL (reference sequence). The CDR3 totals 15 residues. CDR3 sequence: CASSLPLGRRNEQFF. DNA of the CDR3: TGTGCCAGCAGCCTCCCGCTAGGGAGGAGGAATGAGCAGTTCTTC.

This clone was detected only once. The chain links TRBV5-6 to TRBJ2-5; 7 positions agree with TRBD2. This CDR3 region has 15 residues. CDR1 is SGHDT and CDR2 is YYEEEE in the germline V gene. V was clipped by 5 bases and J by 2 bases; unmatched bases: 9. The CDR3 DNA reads TGTGCCAGCAGTCGGCCGGGACTACCACAAGAGACCCAGTACTTC. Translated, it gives CASSRPGLPQETQYF.

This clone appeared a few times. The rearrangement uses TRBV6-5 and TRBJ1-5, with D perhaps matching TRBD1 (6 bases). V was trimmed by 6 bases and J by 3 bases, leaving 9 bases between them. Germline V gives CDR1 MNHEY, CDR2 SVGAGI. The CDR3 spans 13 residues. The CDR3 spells CASRGALNQPQHF. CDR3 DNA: TGTGCCAGCAGGGGGGCCCTCAATCAGCCCCAGCATTTT.

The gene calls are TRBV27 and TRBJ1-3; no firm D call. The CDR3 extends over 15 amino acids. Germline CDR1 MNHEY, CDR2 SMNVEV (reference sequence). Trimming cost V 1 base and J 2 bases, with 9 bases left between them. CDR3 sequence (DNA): TGTGCCAGCAGTTTATTCGCAGGTCCTGGAAACACCATATATTTT. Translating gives CASSLFAGPGNTIYF.

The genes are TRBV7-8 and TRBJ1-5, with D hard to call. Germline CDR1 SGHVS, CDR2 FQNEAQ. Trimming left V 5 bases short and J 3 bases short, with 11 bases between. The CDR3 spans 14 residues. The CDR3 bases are TGTGCCAGCAGCCGCGACCGGGTCAATCAGCCCCAGCATTTT. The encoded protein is CASSRDRVNQPQHF.

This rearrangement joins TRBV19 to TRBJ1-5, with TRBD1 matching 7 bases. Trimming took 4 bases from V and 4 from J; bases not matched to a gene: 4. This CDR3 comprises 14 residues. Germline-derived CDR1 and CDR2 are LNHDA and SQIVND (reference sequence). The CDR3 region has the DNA TGTGCCAGTAGTAGGGCAGGGGGGAATCAGCCCCAGCATTTT. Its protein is CASSRAGGNQPQHF.